Shown below are 5 T cell receptor beta chains from a single sample sequenced in a study of OX40 agonist ivuxolimab in advanced cancers. Produced via immunoSEQ multiplex PCR; TCRdb's table is partial and in-frame only. The sample has about 71,000 clones, approximately 89% seen once; the top ten hold approximately 2%. The sample here was CD4+ or CD8+ T cells sorted from blood, taken in a trial of the OX40 agonist ivuxolimab. These receptor sequences come from an adult with an advanced solid tumor such as melanoma, head and neck, liver or kidney cancer.

The rearrangement uses TRBV19 and TRBJ1-1, with 8 bases identical to TRBD1. The germline V gene encodes CDR1 LNHDA and CDR2 SQIVND (reference sequence). The CDR3 runs to 16 residues. The V and J ends lost 10 bases and 0 bases, in that order; junction bases with no gene match: 13. The CDR3 nucleotides are TGTGCCACCTCTGGACAGGGAGGATTGCTGAACACTGAAGCTTTCTTT. Its translation: CATSGQGGLLNTEAFF.

The rearrangement joins TRBV11-2 to TRBJ1-6; a possible D gene is TRBD1 (6 bases). The CDR3 is made up of 14 amino acids. The germline CDR1 and CDR2 sequences are SGHAT and FQNNGV. V was cut by 5 bases and J by 8 bases, with 13 bases left in between. CDR3 in DNA: TGTGCCAGCAGCCCGTCACAGGGATATTCACCCCTCCACTTT. This codes for CASSPSQGYSPLHF.

This chain joins TRBV4-3 and TRBJ1-1, with TRBD1 identical over 8 bases. Germline loops: CDR1 LGHNA, CDR2 YSLEER. This CDR3 is 17 amino acids long. J gave up 1 base and V 1 base, and 8 bases lay outside the gene matches. CDR3: CASSQAAQGDPNTEAFF. Written as DNA, the CDR3 is TGCGCCAGCAGCCAAGCGGCACAGGGGGATCCGAACACTGAAGCTTTCTTT.

This clone has just one count. This chain links TRBV5-6 with TRBJ1-1, with D maybe TRBD1 (5 bases). CDR1 and CDR2 from the germline V gene are SGHDT and YYEEEE. This CDR3 comprises 14 residues. Trimming took off 4 bases at V and 7 bases at J, with 17 bases between the two ends. This CDR3 reads CASSLTDRGGEAFF. The CDR3, as DNA: TGTGCCAGCAGCCTAACGGACCGTGGGGGTGAAGCTTTCTTT. Drawing the rest from reference TRBV5-6 and TRBJ1-1, the complete variable domain is DAGVTQSPTHLIKTRGQQVTLRCSPKSGHDTVSWYQQALGQGPQFIFQYYEEEERQRGNFPDRFSGHQFPNYSSELNVNALLLGDSALYLCASSLTDRGGEAFFGQGTRLTVV.

The chain combines TRBV11-2 with TRBJ2-1; the match to TRBD2 covers 7 bases. Germline assignment: CDR1 SGHAT and CDR2 FQNNGV. The CDR3 covers 13 residues. V shed 3 bases and J 13 bases; nucleotides not matched to a gene: 9. CDR3 residues: CASSFDLGGDQFF. The CDR3 DNA is TGTGCCAGCAGCTTCGACCTGGGGGGGGATCAGTTCTTC. The full variable domain, rest sourced from reference TRBV11-2 and TRBJ2-1, is EAGVAQSPRYKIIEKRQSVAFWCNPISGHATLYWYQQILGQGPKLLIQFQNNGVVDDSQLPKDRFSAERLKGVDSTLKIQPAKLEDSAVYLCASSFDLGGDQFFGPGTRLTVL.